This T cell receptor (beta chain) was observed in a study of blood T cell repertoires in COVID-19. In the study's own analysis: Amplifying reference gene primers gave estimates of nucleated cell counts. Profiling relied on immunoSEQ multiplex PCR, and the TCRdb table lists in-frame clones only, not all of them. Clone size and the V and J calls come from that table; the DNA yielded D and trimming. Among about 96,000 clones listed, 70% to 90% were seen once. CDR3 length equals 15 residues. The germline V gene encodes CDR1 MNHEY and CDR2 SVGAGI. The V gene end was trimmed by 4 bases and the J gene end by 2 bases; junction bases not matched to a gene: 4. During active infection, Seattle patients enrolled and were then monitored through disease.

The chain recombines TRBV6-5 with TRBJ1-3; the match to TRBD1 covers 8 bases. The TCR was taken from a human donor with COVID-19, enrolled during active disease. The donor label of this sample is uncertain. The sample taken for sequencing was peripheral blood. CDR3: CASSWQQGAGNTIYF. The CDR3, as DNA: TGTGCCAGCAGTTGGCAACAGGGGGCTGGAAACACCATATATTTT.